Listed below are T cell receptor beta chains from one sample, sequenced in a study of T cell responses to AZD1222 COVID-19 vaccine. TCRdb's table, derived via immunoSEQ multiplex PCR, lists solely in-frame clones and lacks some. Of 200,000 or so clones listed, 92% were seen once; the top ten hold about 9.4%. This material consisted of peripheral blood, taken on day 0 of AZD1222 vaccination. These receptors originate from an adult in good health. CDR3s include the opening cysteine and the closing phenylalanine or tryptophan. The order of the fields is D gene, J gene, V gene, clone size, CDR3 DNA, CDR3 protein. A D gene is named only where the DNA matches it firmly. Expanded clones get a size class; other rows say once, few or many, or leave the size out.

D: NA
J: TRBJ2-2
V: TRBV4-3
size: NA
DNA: TGCGCCAGCAGCCAAAGACCGCAGGGGTCCACCGGGGAGCTGTTTTTT
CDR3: CASSQRPQGSTGELFF

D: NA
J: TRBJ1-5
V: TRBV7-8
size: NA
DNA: TGTGCCAGCAGCTTAGCTTTTCGGCGGGAGGGGAGCAATCAGCCCCAGCATTTT
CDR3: CASSLAFRREGSNQPQHF

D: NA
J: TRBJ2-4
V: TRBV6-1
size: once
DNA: TGTGCCAGCAGTGAACGACGGGAACCAAACATTCAGTACTTC
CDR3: CASSERREPNIQYF

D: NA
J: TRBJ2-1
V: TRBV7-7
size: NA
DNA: TGTGCCAGCAGCTTAGCTTTTAACAATGAGCAGTTCTTC
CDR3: CASSLAFNNEQFF

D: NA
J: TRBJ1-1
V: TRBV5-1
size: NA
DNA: TGCGCCAGCAGCTCGGTGGGCAGCCACACTGAAGCTTTCTTT
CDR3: CASSSVGSHTEAFF

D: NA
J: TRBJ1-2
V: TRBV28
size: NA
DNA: TGTGCCAGCAGGGAAAAAGCCAACTATGGCTACACCTTC
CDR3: CASREKANYGYTF

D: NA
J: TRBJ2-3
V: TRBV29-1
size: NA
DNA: TGCAGCGTTTCGAGGCTACCAGATACGCAGTATTTT
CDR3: CSVSRLPDTQYF

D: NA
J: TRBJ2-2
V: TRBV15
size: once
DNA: TGTGCCACCAGCCCCCGAGGGATGTCCACCGGGGAGCTGTTTTTT
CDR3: CATSPRGMSTGELFF

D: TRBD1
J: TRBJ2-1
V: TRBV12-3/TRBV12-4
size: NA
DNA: TGTGCCAGCAGTTGGACAGGATCAGGCCCGTTCTTC
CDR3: CASSWTGSGPFF

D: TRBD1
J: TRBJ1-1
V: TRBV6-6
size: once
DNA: TGTGCCAGCAGTTTACGACAGGGAGGGAACACTGAAGCTTTCTTT
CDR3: CASSLRQGGNTEAFF

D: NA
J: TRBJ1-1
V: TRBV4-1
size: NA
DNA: TGCGCCAGCAGCCAAGCGGGGGTTGTGGGTCCCCACGGCGGCACTGAAGCTTTCTTT
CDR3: CASSQAGVVGPHGGTEAFF

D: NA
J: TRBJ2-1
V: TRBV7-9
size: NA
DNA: TGTGCCAGCAGCTTAGCGGGATCCTCCTACAATGAGCAGTTCTTC
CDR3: CASSLAGSSYNEQFF

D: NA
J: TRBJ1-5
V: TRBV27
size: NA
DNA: TGTGCCAGCAGGGAGGGAGGGACTGGCAATCAGCCCCAGCATTTT
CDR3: CASREGGTGNQPQHF

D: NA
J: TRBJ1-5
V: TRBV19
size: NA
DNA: TGTGCCAGTAGTATAGCCAGGCACAATCAGCCCCAGCATTTT
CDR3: CASSIARHNQPQHF

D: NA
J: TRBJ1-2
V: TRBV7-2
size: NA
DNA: TGTGCCAGCAGCTTAGCCGGTGGAGCTAACTATGGCTACACCTTC
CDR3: CASSLAGGANYGYTF

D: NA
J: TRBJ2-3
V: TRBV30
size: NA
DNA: TGTGCCTGGAGCCCAGAAGAGGGGGGAAACACAGATACGCAGTATTTT
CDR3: CAWSPEEGGNTDTQYF

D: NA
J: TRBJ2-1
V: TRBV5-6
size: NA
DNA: TGTGCCAGCAGCCCGGTGACACGGGGGTCCAATGAGCAGTTCTTC
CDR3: CASSPVTRGSNEQFF

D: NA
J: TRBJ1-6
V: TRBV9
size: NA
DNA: TGTGCCAGCAGGGGGGCCGGGGAGGGTTCACCCCTCCACTTT
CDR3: CASRGAGEGSPLHF

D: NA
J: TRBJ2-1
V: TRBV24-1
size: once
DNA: TGTGCCACCAGTGATATACACAGGGATACGAATGAGCAGTTCTTC
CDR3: CATSDIHRDTNEQFF

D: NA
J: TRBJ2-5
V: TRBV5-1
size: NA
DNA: TGCGCCAGCAGCCCGGCCGGCACGGAGACCCAGTACTTC
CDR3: CASSPAGTETQYF

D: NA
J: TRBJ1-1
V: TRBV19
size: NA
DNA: TGTGCCAGTAGCATAAAGGCCAGGAGTGGGGTGAACACTGAAGCTTTCTTT
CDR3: CASSIKARSGVNTEAFF

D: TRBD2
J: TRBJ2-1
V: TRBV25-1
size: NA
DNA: TGTGCCAGCACAGACAGCGGGGGAGGGAATGAGCAGTTCTTC
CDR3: CASTDSGGGNEQFF

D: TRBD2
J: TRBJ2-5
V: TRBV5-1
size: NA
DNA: TGCGCCAGCAGCTTGGCCCCAGCGGGGGACCAAGAGACCCAGTACTTC
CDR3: CASSLAPAGDQETQYF

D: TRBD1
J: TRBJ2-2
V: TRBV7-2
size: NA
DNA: TGTGCCAGCAGCCCGGGGACAGGGGGCGTCTCCGGGGAGCTGTTTTTT
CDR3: CASSPGTGGVSGELFF

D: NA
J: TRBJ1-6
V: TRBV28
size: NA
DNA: TGTGCCAGCAGTTTAATGGACAGAACAAATTCACCCCTCCACTTT
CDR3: CASSLMDRTNSPLHF

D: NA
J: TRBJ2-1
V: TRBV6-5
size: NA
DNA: TGTGCCAGCAGTTTCAGACTTGGCTCCTACAATGAGCAGTTCTTC
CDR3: CASSFRLGSYNEQFF

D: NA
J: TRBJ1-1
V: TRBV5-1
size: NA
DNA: TGCGCCAGCAGCATGGGAGAACTGAACACTGAAGCTTTCTTT
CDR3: CASSMGELNTEAFF

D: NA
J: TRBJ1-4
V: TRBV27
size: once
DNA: TGTGCCAGCAGTTCTATAGTGTCGGATGAAAAACTGTTTTTT
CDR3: CASSSIVSDEKLFF

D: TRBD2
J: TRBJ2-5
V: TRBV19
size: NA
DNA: TGTGCCAGTGGCAGCGGGGTCCAAGAGACCCAGTACTTC
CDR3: CASGSGVQETQYF

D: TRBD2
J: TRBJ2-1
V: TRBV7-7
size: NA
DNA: TGTGCCAGCAGCCCCCGGACTAGCGGGTACAATGAGCAGTTCTTC
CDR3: CASSPRTSGYNEQFF

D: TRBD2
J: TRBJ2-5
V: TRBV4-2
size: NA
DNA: TGTGCCAGCAGCCAGGGAGGGGCGGGAGGAGAACAAGAGACCCAGTACTTC
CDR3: CASSQGGAGGEQETQYF

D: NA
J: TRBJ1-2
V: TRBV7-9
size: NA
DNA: TGTGCCAGCAGCTTCCCTCGGGGAGCTAACTATGGCTACACCTTC
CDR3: CASSFPRGANYGYTF

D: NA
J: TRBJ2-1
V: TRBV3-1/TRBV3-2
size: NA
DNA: TGTGCCAGCAGCCAAATGCAGGGCTCCTACAATGAGCAGTTCTTC
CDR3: CASSQMQGSYNEQFF

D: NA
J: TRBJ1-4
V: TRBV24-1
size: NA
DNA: TGTGCCACCAGTGATTATAGGAAAGGCGGTGAAAAACTGTTTTTT
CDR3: CATSDYRKGGEKLFF

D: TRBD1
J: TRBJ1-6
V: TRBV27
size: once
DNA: TGTGCCAGCCGTCGGGGGGACAGGAGCTCCTATAATTCACCCCTCCACTTT
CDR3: CASRRGDRSSYNSPLHF

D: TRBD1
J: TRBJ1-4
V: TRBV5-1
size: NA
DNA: TGCGCCAGCGGGGACAGTTCAACTAATGAAAAACTGTTTTTT
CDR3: CASGDSSTNEKLFF

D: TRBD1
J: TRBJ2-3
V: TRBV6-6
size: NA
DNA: TGTGCCAGCAGTCTCCGAGGGGACAGGGGCGACACAGATACGCAGTATTTT
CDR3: CASSLRGDRGDTDTQYF

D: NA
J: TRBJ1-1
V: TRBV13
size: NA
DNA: TGTGCCAGCAGCCCTACCCCCGGGACCACTGAAGCTTTCTTT
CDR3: CASSPTPGTTEAFF

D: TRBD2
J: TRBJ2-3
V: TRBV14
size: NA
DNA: TGTGCCAGCAGCCAAGATCCACGTCGACTAGCGGGAGGAGATACGCAGTATTTT
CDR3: CASSQDPRRLAGGDTQYF

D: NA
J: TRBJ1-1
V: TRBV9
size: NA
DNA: TGTGCCAGCAGCCTCCTGGGGGAACCTACTGAAGCTTTCTTT
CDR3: CASSLLGEPTEAFF

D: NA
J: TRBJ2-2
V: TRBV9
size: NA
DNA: TGTGCCAGCAGCGTACAAACAGGAGGAGGGGAGCTGTTTTTT
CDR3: CASSVQTGGGELFF

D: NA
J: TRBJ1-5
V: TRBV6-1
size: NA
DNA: TGTGCCAGCAGTTCGAGAAGTGGTGGCAATCAGCCCCAGCATTTT
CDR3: CASSSRSGGNQPQHF

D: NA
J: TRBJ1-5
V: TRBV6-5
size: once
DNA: TGTGCCAGCAGGGACGGTGGGAATCAGCCCCAGCATTTT
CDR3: CASRDGGNQPQHF

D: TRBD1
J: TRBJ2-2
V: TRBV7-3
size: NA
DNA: TGTGCCAGCAGCTTAGGACAGGCACACACCGGGGAGCTGTTTTTT
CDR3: CASSLGQAHTGELFF

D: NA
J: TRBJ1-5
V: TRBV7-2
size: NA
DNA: TGTGCCAGCAGTTCACGCTATAGCAATCAGCCCCAGCATTTT
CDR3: CASSSRYSNQPQHF

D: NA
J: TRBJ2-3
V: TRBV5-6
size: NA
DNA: TGTGCCAGCAGAAGGGTGGGGTACGGGAGTTCAAAAGATACGCAGTATTTT
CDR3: CASRRVGYGSSKDTQYF

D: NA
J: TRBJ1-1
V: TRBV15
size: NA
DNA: TGTGCCACCAGCAGAGGGACAGTGAACACTGAAGCTTTCTTT
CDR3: CATSRGTVNTEAFF

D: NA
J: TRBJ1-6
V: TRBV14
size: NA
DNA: TGTGCCAGCAGCCAGGTAACCAGTACCGATTCACCCCTCCACTTT
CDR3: CASSQVTSTDSPLHF

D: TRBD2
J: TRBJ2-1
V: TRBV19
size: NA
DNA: TGTGCCAGTAGTGATGGCGGGGGGATGAATGAGCAGTTCTTC
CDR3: CASSDGGGMNEQFF

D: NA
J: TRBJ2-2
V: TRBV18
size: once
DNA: TGTGCCAGCTCACCGAGGCGGACGAACACCGGGGAGCTGTTTTTT
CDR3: CASSPRRTNTGELFF

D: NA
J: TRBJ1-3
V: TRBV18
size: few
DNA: TGTGCCAGCTCGAGGGGGGGCACTGGAAACACCATATATTTT
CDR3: CASSRGGTGNTIYF

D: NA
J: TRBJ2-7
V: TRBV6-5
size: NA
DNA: TGTGCCAGCAGTTACCTACAGGAATACGAGCAGTACTTC
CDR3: CASSYLQEYEQYF

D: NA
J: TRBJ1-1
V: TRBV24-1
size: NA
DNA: TGTGCCACCATCTGGTTTTCGAGCACTGAAGCTTTCTTT
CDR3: CATIWFSSTEAFF

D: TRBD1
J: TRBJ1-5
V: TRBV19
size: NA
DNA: TGTGCCAGTAGGCCGCGACAGGGAAATCAGCCCCAGCATTTT
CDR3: CASRPRQGNQPQHF

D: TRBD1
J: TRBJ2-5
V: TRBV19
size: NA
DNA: TGTGCCGTAGGGTCAGGGGGTTTGGAGACCCAGTACTTC
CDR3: CAVGSGGLETQYF